This T cell receptor (beta chain) was captured by sequencing in a study of Graves' ophthalmopathy and Graves' hyperthyroidism. Study results and limitations: A classifier, a 13-signature model, separated ophthalmopathy from stable hyperthyroidism with roughly 90% sensitivity and about 82% specificity.

Germline CDR1 SGHTA, CDR2 FQGNSA. The CDR3 loop spans 16 amino acids. V gave up 5 bases and J gave up 5 bases; unmatched junction bases: 10. With respect to this clonotype: What it recognizes is unknown. This could be a read error, since a much larger clone is one nucleotide away.

Amplification of the TCR beta CDR3 regions used RNA transcripts (as template). An initial RT-PCR round employing HTBI primers preceded a second-round multiplex PCR. TCRdb recomputed calls from the multiplex PCR reads with MiXCR, one row per CDR3 protein. Seen here are more than 1,000,000 distinct CDR3 sequences, roughly 35% observed once, and the top ten hold 11%. The receptor was isolated from an adult man with Graves' hyperthyroidism. Material for sequencing was peripheral blood or thyroid tissue (not recorded which). This chain uses TRBV7-2 with TRBJ2-7, with 12 bases that match TRBD2. CDR3 in amino acids: CASSLLPTSGRDEQYF. The DNA for the CDR3 is TGTGCCAGCAGCCTCTTGCCGACTAGCGGGAGAGACGAGCAGTACTTC.